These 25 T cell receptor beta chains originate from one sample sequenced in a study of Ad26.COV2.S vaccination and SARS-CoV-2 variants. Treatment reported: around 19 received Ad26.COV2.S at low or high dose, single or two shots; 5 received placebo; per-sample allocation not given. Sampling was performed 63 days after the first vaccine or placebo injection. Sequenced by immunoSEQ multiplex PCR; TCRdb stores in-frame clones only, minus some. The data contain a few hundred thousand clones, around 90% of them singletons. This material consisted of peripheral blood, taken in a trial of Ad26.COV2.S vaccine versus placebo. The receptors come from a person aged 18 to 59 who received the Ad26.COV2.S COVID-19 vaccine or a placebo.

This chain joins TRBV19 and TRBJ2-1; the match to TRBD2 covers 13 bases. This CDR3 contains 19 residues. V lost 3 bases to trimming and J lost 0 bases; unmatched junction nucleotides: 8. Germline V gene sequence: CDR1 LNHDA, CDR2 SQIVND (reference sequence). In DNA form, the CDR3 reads TGTGCCAGTAGTATGGGGGGACTAGCGGGATCCCGCTCCTACAATGAGCAGTTCTTC. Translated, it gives CASSMGGLAGSRSYNEQFF.

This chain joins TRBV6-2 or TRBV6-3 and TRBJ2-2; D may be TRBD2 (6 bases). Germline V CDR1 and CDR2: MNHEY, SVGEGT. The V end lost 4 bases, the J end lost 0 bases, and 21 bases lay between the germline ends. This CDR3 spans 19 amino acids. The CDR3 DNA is TGTGCCAGCAGTTTGGCCCGACTCGGACCGGGAGCGAACACCGGGGAGCTGTTTTTT. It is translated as CASSLARLGPGANTGELFF.

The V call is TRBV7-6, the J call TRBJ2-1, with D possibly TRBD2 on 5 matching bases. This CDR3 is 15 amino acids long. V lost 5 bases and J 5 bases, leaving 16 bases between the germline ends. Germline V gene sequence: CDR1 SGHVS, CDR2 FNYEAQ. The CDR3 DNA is TGTGCCAGCAGCCTCACTATGAGCGGCGACAATGAGCAGTTCTTC. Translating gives CASSLTMSGDNEQFF.

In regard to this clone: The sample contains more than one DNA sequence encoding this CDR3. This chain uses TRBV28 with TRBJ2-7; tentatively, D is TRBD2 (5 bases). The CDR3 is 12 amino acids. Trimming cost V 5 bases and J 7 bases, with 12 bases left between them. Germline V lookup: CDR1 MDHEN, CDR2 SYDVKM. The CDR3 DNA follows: TGTGCCAGCAGTCTCACACCGGGAGAGCAGTACTTC. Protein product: CASSLTPGEQYF.

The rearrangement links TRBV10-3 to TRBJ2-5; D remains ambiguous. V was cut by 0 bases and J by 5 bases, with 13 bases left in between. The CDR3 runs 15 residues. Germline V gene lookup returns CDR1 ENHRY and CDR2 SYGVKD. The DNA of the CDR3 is TGTGCCATCAGTGAGTCGAAAGGTGGGGATGAGACCCAGTACTTC. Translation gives CAISESKGGDETQYF.

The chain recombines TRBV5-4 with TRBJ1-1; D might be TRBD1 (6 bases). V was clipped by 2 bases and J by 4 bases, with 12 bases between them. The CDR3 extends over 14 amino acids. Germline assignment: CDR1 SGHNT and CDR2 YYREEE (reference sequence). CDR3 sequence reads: CASSFGGQRTEAFF. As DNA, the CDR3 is TGTGCCAGCAGCTTCGGGGGGCAACGCACTGAAGCTTTCTTT.

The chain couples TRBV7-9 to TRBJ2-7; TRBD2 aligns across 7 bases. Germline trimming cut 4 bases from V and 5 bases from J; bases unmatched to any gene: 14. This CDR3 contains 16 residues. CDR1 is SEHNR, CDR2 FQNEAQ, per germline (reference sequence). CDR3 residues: CASSSVREGTSHEQYF. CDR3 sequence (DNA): TGTGCCAGCAGCTCGGTTAGGGAGGGTACCTCTCACGAGCAGTACTTC.

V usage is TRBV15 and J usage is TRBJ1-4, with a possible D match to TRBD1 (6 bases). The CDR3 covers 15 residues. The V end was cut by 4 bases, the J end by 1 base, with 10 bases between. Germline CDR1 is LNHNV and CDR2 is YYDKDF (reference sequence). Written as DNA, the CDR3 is TGTGCCACCAGCACAGGGGAGGGAACTAATGAAAAACTGTTTTTT. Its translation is CATSTGEGTNEKLFF.

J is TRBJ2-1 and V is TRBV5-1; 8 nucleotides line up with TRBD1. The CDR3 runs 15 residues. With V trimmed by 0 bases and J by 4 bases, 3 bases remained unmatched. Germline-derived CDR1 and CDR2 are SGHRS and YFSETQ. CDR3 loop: CASSLAGGAYNEQFF. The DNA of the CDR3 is TGCGCCAGCAGCTTGGCAGGGGGCGCTTACAATGAGCAGTTCTTC.

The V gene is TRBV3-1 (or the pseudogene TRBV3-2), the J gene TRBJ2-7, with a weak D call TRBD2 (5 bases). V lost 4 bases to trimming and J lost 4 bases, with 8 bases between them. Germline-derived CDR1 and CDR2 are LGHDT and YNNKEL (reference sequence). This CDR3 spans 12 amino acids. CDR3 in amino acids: CASSPRRYEQYF. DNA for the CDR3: TGTGCCAGCAGCCCCAGGAGGTACGAGCAGTACTTC.

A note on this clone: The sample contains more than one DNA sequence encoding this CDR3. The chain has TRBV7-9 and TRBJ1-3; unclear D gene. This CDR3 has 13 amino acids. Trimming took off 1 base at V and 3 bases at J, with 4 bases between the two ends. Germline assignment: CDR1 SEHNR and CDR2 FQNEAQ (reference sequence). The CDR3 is CASSLVGGNTIYF. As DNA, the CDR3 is TGTGCCAGCAGCTTAGTTGGTGGAAACACCATATATTTT.

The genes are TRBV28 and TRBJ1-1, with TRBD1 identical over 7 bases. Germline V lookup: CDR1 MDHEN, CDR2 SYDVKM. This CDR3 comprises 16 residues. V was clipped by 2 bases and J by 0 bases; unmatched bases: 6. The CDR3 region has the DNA TGTGCCAGCAGTTTACCGGGGACAGTGATGAACACTGAAGCTTTCTTT. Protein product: CASSLPGTVMNTEAFF.

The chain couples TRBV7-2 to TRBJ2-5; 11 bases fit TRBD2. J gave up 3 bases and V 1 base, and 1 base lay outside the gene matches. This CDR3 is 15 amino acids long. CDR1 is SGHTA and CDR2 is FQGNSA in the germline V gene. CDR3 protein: CASSLGGLAEETQYF. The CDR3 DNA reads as TGTGCCAGCAGCTTAGGGGGACTAGCGGAAGAGACCCAGTACTTC.

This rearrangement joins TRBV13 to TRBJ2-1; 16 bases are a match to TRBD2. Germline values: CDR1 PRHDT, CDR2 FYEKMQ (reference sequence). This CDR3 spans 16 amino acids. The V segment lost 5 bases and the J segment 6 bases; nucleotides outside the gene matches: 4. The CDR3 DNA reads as TGTGCCAGCAGCCTGGGACTAGCGGGAGGGAGCAATGAGCAGTTCTTC. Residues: CASSLGLAGGSNEQFF.

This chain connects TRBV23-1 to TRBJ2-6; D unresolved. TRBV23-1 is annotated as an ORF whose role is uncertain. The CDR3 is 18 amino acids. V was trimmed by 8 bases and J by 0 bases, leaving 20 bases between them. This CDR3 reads CASHSPQHHLSGANVLTF. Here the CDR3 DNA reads TGCGCCAGCCATAGTCCACAACACCACCTCTCTGGGGCCAACGTCCTGACTTTC.

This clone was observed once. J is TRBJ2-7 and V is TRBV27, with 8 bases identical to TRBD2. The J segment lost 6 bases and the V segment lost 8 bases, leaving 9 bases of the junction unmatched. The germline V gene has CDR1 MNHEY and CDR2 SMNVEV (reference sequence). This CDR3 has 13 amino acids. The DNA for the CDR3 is TGTGCCAGCGCCAAAGCGGGAGTCTCCGAGCAGTACTTC. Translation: CASAKAGVSEQYF.

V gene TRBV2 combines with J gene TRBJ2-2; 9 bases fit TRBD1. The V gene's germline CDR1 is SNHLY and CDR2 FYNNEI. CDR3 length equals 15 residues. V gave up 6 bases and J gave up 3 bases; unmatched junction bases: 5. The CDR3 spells CASSTGTGYTGELFF. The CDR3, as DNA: TGTGCCAGCAGCACTGGGACAGGGTACACCGGGGAGCTGTTTTTT.

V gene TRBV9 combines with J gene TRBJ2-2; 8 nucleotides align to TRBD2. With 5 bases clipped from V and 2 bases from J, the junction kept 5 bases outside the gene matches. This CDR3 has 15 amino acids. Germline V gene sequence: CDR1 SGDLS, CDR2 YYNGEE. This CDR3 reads CASSLTSANTGELFF. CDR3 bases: TGTGCCAGCAGTTTGACTAGCGCAAACACCGGGGAGCTGTTTTTT.

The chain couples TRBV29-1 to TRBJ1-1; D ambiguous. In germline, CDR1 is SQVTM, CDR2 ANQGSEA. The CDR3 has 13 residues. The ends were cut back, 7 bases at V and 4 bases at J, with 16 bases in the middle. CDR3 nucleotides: TGCAGCGCGGTCTCCTATGGGAGCACTGAAGCTTTCTTT. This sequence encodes CSAVSYGSTEAFF.

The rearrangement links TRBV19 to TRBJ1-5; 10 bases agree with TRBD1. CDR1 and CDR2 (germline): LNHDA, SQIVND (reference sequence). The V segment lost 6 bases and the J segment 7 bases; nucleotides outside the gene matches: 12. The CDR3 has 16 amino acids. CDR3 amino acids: CASRVTPGQGNQPQHF. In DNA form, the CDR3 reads TGTGCCAGTAGGGTCACTCCGGGACAGGGGAACCAGCCCCAGCATTTT.

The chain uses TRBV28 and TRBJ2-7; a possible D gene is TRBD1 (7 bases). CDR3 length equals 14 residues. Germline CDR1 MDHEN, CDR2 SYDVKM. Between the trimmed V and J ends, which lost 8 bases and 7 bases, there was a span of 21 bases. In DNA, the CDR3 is TGTGCCAGCTGGGTGCCAGGGGGGAAGGGGGAGCAGTACTTC. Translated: CASWVPGGKGEQYF. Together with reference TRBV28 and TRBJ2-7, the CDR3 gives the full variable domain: DVKVTQSSRYLVKRTGEKVFLECVQDMDHENMFWYRQDPGLGLRLIYFSYDVKMKEKGDIPEGYSVSREKKERFSLILESASTNQTSMYLCASWVPGGKGEQYFGPGTRLTVT.

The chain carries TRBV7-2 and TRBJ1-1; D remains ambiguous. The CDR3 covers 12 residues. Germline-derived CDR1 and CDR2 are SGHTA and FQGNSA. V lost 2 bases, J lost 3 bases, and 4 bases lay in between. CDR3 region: CASSLPDTEAFF. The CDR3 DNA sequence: TGTGCCAGCAGCTTACCAGACACTGAAGCTTTCTTT.

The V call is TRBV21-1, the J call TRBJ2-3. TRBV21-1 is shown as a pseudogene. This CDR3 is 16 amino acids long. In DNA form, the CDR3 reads TGTGCCAGCAGCAAAGCCGGACCTTCTAGCACAGATACGCAGTATTTT. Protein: CASSKAGPSSTDTQYF.

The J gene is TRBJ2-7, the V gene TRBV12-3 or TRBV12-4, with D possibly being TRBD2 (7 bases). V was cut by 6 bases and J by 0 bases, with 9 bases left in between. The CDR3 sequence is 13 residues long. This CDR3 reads CASRGGASYEQYF. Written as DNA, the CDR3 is TGTGCCAGCAGGGGGGGGGCCTCCTACGAGCAGTACTTC.

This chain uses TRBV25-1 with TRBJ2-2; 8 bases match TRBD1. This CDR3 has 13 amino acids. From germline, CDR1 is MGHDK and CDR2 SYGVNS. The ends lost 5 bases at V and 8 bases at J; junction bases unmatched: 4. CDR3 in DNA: TGTGCCAGCAGTCACCGGGACAGGGGGGAGCTGTTTTTT. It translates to CASSHRDRGELFF.